Each of the 6 T cell receptor beta chains below was sequenced from the same sample in a study of spatial heterogeneity in lung cancer. Specified time point: sample taken at primary tumor resection. In each case, whole RNA from tumor, nontumor lung or frozen PBMC was sequenced unsorted. TCRdb independently ran MiXCR on the 5' RACE reads; one entry per CDR3 protein. The sample lists more than 9,000 distinct CDR3 sequences, 7% to 9.5% occurring once. The sample consisted of PBMCs, taken at surgery. These receptors were collected from a male donor with early-stage non-small cell lung cancer.

This clonotype was seen ten or more times. The rearrangement links TRBV29-1 to TRBJ2-5; D gene ambiguous. This CDR3 is 11 amino acids long. Germline V CDR1 and CDR2: SQVTM, ANQGSEA. V was trimmed by 3 bases and J by 4 bases, leaving 6 bases between them. CDR3 amino acids: CSVDMGETQYF. In DNA, the CDR3 is TGCAGCGTTGATATGGGAGAGACCCAGTACTTC. Looking up the rest from reference TRBV29-1 and TRBJ2-5 gives the full variable domain: SAVISQKPSRDICQRGTSLTIQCQVDSQVTMMFWYRQQPGQSLTLIATANQGSEATYESGFVIDKFPISRPNLTFSTLTVSNMSPEDSSIYLCSVDMGETQYFGPGTRLLVL.

This clonotype turned up a few times. CDR3 region: CASAGVPRQPQHF. Here the CDR3 DNA reads TGTGCCTCCGCGGGGGTGCCCCGCCAGCCCCAGCATTTT. This sequence joins TRBV10-3 and TRBJ1-5, with a possible D match to TRBD1 (5 bases). In germline, CDR1 is ENHRY, CDR2 SYGVKD. The V end was cut by 11 bases, the J end by 7 bases, with 18 bases between. The CDR3 is made up of 13 amino acids.

This clonotype is medium-sized by share. The CDR3 here is CASSLLAGDEQYF. Here the CDR3 DNA reads TGTGCCAGCAGCTTATTAGCAGGGGACGAGCAGTACTTC. The V call is TRBV7-2, the J call TRBJ2-7, with TRBD1 as a possible D gene (6 bases). V lost 2 bases and J 5 bases, leaving 10 bases between the germline ends. Germline V gene data show CDR1 as SGHTA and CDR2 as FQGNSA. The CDR3 has 13 residues.

V usage is TRBV29-1 and J usage is TRBJ2-7; TRBD2 agrees at 9 bases. Germline values: CDR1 SQVTM, CDR2 ANQGSEA. The CDR3 runs 15 residues. J gave up 3 bases and V 4 bases, and 10 bases lay outside the gene matches. The CDR3 coding sequence is TGCAGCGTTGTGGCGGGAGGGCACGTATTCTACGAGCAGTACTTC. Protein product: CSVVAGGHVFYEQYF.

The chain joins TRBV4-1 to TRBJ1-1; D possibly corresponds to TRBD1 (5 bases). The CDR3 loop spans 13 amino acids. CDR1 is MGHRA, CDR2 YSYEKL, per germline. V was clipped by 1 base and J by 3 bases, with 6 bases between them. CDR3 nucleotides: TGCGCCAGCAGCCAAGGACAGTACACTGAAGCTTTCTTT. This translates into CASSQGQYTEAFF.

This clonotype was observed a few times. The chain has TRBV5-1 and TRBJ1-2; D is unresolved. CDR1 and CDR2 from the germline V gene are SGHRS and YFSETQ. V was pared by 0 bases and J by 2 bases, with 5 bases between. The CDR3 is 13 amino acids. The CDR3 region is CASSLGENYGYTF. The CDR3 nucleotides are TGCGCCAGCAGCTTGGGGGAGAACTATGGCTACACCTTC.